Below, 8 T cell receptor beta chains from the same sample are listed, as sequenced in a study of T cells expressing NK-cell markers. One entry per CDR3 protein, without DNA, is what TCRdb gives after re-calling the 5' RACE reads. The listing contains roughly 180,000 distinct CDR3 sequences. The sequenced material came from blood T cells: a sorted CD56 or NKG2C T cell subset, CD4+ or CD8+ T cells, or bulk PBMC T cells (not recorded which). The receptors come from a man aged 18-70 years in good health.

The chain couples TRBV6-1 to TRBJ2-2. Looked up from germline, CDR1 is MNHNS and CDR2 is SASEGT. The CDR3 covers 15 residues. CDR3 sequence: CASSDGENPTGELFF.

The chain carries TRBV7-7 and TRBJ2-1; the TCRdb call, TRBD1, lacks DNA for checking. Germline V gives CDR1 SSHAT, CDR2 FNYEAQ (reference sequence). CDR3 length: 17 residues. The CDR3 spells CASSASAWGSSYNEQFF.

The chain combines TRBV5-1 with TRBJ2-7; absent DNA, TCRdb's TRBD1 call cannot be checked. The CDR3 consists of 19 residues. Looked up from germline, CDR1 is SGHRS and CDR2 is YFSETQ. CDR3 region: CASRTRDINYSGEGYEQYF.

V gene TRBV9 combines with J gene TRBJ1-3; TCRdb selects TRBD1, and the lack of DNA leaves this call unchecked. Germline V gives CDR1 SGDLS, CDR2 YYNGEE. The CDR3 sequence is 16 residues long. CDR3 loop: CASSAEDRGLGNTIYF.

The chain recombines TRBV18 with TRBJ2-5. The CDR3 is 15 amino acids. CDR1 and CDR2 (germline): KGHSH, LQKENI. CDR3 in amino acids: CASSPPEQSEETQYF.

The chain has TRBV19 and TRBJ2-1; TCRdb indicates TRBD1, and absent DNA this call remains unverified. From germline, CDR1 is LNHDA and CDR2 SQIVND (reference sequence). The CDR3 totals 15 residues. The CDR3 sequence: CASSIGALGVGEQFF.

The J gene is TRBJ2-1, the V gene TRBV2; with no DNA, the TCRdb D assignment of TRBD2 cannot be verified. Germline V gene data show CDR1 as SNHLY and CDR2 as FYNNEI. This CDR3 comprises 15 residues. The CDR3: CASSEGQRGGNEQFF.

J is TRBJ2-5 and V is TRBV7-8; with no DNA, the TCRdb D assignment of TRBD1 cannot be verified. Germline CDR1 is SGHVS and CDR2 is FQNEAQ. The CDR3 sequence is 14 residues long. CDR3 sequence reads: CASSSKGGRETQYF.